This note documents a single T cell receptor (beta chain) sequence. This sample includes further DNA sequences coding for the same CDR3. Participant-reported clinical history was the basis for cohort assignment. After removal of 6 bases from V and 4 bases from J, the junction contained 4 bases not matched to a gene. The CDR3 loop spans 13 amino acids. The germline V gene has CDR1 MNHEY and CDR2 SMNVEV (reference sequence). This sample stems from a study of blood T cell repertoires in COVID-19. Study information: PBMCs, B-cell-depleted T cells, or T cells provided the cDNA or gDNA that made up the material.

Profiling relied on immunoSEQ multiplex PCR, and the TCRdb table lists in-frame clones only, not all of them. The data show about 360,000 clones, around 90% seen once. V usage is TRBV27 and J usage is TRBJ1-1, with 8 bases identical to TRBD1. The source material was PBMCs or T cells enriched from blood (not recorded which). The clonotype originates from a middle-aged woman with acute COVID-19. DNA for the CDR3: TGTGCCAGCAGACCCACAGGGGGCACTGAAGCTTTCTTT. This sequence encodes CASRPTGGTEAFF.